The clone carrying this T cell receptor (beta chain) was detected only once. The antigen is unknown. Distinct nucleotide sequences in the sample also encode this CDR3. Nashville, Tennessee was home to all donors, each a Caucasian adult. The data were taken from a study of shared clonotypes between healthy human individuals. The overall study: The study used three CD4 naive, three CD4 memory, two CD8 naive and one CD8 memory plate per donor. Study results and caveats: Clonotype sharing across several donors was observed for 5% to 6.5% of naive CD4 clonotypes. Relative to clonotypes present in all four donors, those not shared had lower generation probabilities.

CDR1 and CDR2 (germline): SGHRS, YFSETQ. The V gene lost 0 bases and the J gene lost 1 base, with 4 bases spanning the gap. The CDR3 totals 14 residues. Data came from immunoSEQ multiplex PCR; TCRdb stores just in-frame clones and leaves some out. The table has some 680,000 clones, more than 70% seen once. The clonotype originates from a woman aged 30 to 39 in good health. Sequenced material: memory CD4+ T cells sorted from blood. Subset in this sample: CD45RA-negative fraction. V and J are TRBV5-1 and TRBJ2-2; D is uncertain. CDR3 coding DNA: TGCGCCAGCAGCTTGGACAGGAACACCGGGGAGCTGTTTTTT. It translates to CASSLDRNTGELFF.